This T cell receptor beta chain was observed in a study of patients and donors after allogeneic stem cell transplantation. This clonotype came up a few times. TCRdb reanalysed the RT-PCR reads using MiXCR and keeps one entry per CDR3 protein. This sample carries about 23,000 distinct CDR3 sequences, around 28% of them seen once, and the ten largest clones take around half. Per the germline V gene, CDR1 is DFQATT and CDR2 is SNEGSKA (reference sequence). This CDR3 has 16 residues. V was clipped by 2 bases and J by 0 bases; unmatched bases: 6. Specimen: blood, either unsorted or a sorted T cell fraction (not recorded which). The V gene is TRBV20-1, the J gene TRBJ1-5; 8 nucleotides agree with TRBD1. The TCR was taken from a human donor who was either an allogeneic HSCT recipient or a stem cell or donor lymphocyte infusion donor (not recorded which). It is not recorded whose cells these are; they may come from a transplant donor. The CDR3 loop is CSARRTGSYSNQPQHF. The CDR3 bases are TGCAGTGCTAGACGGACAGGGTCTTATAGCAATCAGCCCCAGCATTTT.